A single sample gave rise to the 23 T cell receptor beta chains below, sequenced in a study of shared clonotypes between healthy human individuals. Libraries were prepared by immunoSEQ multiplex PCR; TCRdb keeps only in-frame clonotypes and omits some of them. Of 2,500,000 or so clones in the sample, just over 90% are singletons; the top ten hold over 0.12%. Sequencing used naive CD4+ T cells sorted from blood. Regarding subset: CD45RA+ positively selected. The receptors here all came from a young man in good health.

The J gene is TRBJ2-1, the V gene TRBV5-5; no firm D call. Trimming took 0 bases from V and 7 from J, leaving 11 bases between them. CDR1 SGHKS and CDR2 YYEKEE come from the germline V gene (reference sequence). This CDR3 region has 14 residues. CDR3 sequence: CASSLVGVGNEQFF. The CDR3 coding sequence is TGTGCCAGCAGCTTGGTGGGTGTTGGTAATGAGCAGTTCTTC.

This clone was seen only a few times. The chain couples TRBV10-2 to TRBJ1-6; TRBD1 is a possible D gene (5 bases). Germline lookup yields CDR1 WSHSY and CDR2 SAAADI. The CDR3 has 12 amino acids. With 3 bases removed from V and 13 bases from J, the gap between germline ends came to 10 bases. This CDR3 is CASSEHGTPLHF. For the CDR3, the DNA is TGCGCCAGCAGTGAACATGGGACGCCCCTCCACTTT.

The V gene is TRBV7-2, the J gene TRBJ2-5; TRBD2 matches at 7 bases. There are 16 residues in the CDR3. After removal of 2 bases from V and 5 bases from J, the junction contained 11 bases not matched to a gene. Germline V gene data show CDR1 as SGHTA and CDR2 as FQGNSA. The CDR3 sequence is CASSLSGAGARETQYF. The CDR3 coding sequence is TGTGCCAGCAGCTTAAGCGGGGCTGGAGCAAGGGAGACCCAGTACTTC.

CDR3 nucleotide sequence: TGTGCCATCAGTGAGCAGGGGCAAGGGGAAAAACTGTTTTTT. Translated: CAISEQGQGEKLFF. V is TRBV10-3 and J is TRBJ1-4; D is possibly TRBD1 (6 bases). V was shortened by 2 bases and J by 8 bases, with 12 bases between the two germline ends. This CDR3 is 14 amino acids long. Germline lookup yields CDR1 ENHRY and CDR2 SYGVKD.

The chain carries TRBV5-4 and TRBJ2-3; D is ambiguous. This CDR3 is built from 16 residues. CDR1 and CDR2 (germline): SGHNT, YYREEE (reference sequence). Trimming shortened V by 5 bases and J by 2 bases, and 18 bases separated the two germline ends. The CDR3 DNA sequence: TGTGCCAGCAGGAAGAGTAGCTGGTCTCACACAGATACGCAGTATTTT. This codes for CASRKSSWSHTDTQYF.

This chain connects TRBV10-3 to TRBJ2-3; 8 positions match TRBD1. The CDR3 spans 15 residues. The germline CDR1 and CDR2 sequences are ENHRY and SYGVKD. Trimming at V came to 9 bases and at J to 1 base, leaving 9 bases not matched to a gene. The CDR3 is CAMRLGGQGTDTQYF. CDR3 DNA: TGTGCCATGCGACTCGGGGGACAGGGCACAGATACGCAGTATTTT.

The chain combines TRBV5-6 with TRBJ1-4; tentatively, D is TRBD1 (5 bases). Germline loops: CDR1 SGHDT, CDR2 YYEEEE. This CDR3 comprises 16 residues. Trimming shortened V by 3 bases and J by 1 base, and 13 bases separated the two germline ends. This chain's CDR3 is CASSYRDGRTNEKLFF. CDR3 sequence (DNA): TGTGCCAGCAGCTACCGGGACGGTCGAACTAATGAAAAACTGTTTTTT.

This clone has just one count. Other DNA sequences in this sample translate to the same CDR3. The V call is TRBV5-1, the J call TRBJ1-2, with D perhaps matching TRBD1 (6 bases). Germline V gene sequence: CDR1 SGHRS, CDR2 YFSETQ. V was shortened by 2 bases and J by 3 bases, with 8 bases between the two germline ends. The CDR3 length is 13 residues. In DNA, the CDR3 is TGCGCCAGCAGCTTACCAGGGGACTATGGCTACACCTTC. This codes for CASSLPGDYGYTF.

This rearrangement joins TRBV6-5 to TRBJ1-4; 7 bases are shared with TRBD1. V was pared by 6 bases and J by 4 bases, with 5 bases of the junction left unmatched. The length of the CDR3 is 14 residues. Germline values: CDR1 MNHEY, CDR2 SVGAGI. Here the CDR3 DNA reads TGTGCCAGCAGACCCGGGACAGTTAATGAAAAACTGTTTTTT. Its translation: CASRPGTVNEKLFF.

The chain couples TRBV7-9 to TRBJ2-1; TRBD1 aligns across 7 bases. This CDR3 is 11 amino acids long. Germline CDR1 SEHNR, CDR2 FQNEAQ (reference sequence). The CDR3 loop is CGGGQHNEQFF. The CDR3 region has the DNA TGTGGAGGGGGACAGCATAATGAGCAGTTCTTC.

As concerns this clone: Other nucleotide sequences in the sample specify the same CDR3. V gene TRBV6-5 combines with J gene TRBJ2-3; 10 nucleotides align to TRBD1. The germline CDR1 and CDR2 sequences are MNHEY and SVGAGI. Trimming cost V 5 bases and J 3 bases; bases outside gene matches: 5. The CDR3 sequence is 15 residues long. CDR3 sequence reads: CASSRQGARTDTQYF. For the CDR3, the DNA is TGTGCCAGCAGTCGACAGGGGGCGAGGACAGATACGCAGTATTTT.

The chain has TRBV5-1 and TRBJ2-2; 9 bases map to TRBD1. CDR1 is SGHRS and CDR2 is YFSETQ in the germline V gene. The CDR3 is made up of 15 amino acids. J gave up 6 bases and V 7 bases, and 10 bases lay outside the gene matches. The CDR3 sequence is CASRGGQGLPGELFF. CDR3 in DNA: TGCGCCAGCCGAGGAGGACAGGGGTTGCCCGGGGAGCTGTTTTTT.

This clone was observed a single time. The V call is TRBV5-4, the J call TRBJ1-1; a possible D gene is TRBD1 (5 bases). CDR1 SGHNT and CDR2 YYREEE come from the germline V gene (reference sequence). The CDR3 loop spans 13 amino acids. Between the trimmed V and J ends, which lost 4 bases and 6 bases, there was a span of 13 bases. This chain's CDR3 is CASSMQGAAEAFF. In nucleotides, the CDR3 is TGTGCCAGCAGCATGCAGGGAGCGGCTGAAGCTTTCTTT. Filled out from reference TRBV5-4 and TRBJ1-1, the complete variable domain reads ETGVTQSPTHLIKTRGQQVTLRCSSQSGHNTVSWYQQALGQGPQFIFQYYREEENGRGNFPPRFSGLQFPNYSSELNVNALELDDSALYLCASSMQGAAEAFFGQGTRLTVV.

This clone was seen once. This chain joins TRBV6-5 and TRBJ2-3; D is undetermined. Germline V gene lookup returns CDR1 MNHEY and CDR2 SVGAGI. This CDR3 is built from 14 residues. Trimming removed 6 bases from V and 1 base from J, with 11 bases in between. Written as DNA, the CDR3 is TGTGCCAGCAGCGACCCCACTGGCACAGATACGCAGTATTTT. Residues: CASSDPTGTDTQYF.

The J gene is TRBJ1-2, the V gene TRBV6-5, with TRBD1 matching 7 bases. With V trimmed by 2 bases and J by 4 bases, 4 bases remained unmatched. The CDR3 runs 14 residues. Germline V CDR1 and CDR2: MNHEY, SVGAGI. Written as DNA, the CDR3 is TGTGCCAGCAGTTACGGGGGGACAGCCTATGGCTACACCTTC. Translated, it gives CASSYGGTAYGYTF.

The V gene is TRBV5-1, the J gene TRBJ2-3; TRBD2 matches 7 bases. J gave up 6 bases and V 4 bases, and 11 bases lay outside the gene matches. This CDR3 comprises 15 residues. Per the germline V gene, CDR1 is SGHRS and CDR2 is YFSETQ. The CDR3 region is CASSPRGRELDTQYF. Written as DNA, the CDR3 is TGCGCCAGCAGCCCTCGTGGGCGGGAGTTGGATACGCAGTATTTT.

The rearrangement joins TRBV28 to TRBJ1-3; D is undetermined. The CDR3 spans 14 residues. V was pared by 5 bases and J by 2 bases, with 10 bases between. From germline, CDR1 is MDHEN and CDR2 SYDVKM. This chain's CDR3 is CASSGAETGNTIYF. DNA for the CDR3: TGTGCCAGCAGTGGCGCAGAAACTGGAAACACCATATATTTT.

The V gene is TRBV21-1, the J gene TRBJ2-7. TRBV21-1 is a known pseudogene. CDR3 length: 13 residues. The CDR3 DNA follows: TGTGCCAGCAGGTCGGACCTAGTCTACGAGCAGTACTTC. Translation: CASRSDLVYEQYF.

The chain employs TRBV18 and TRBJ2-3; unclear D gene. Germline V lookup: CDR1 KGHSH, CDR2 LQKENI. This CDR3 has 16 amino acids. The ends were cut back, 0 bases at V and 1 base at J, with 11 bases in the middle. CDR3 bases: TGTGCCAGCTCACCACCGGTGAAGGATGGCACAGATACGCAGTATTTT. Translated, it gives CASSPPVKDGTDTQYF.

The chain uses TRBV5-1 and TRBJ1-6; possibly TRBD1 for D (5 bases). Trimming removed 4 bases at V and 9 bases at J, with 14 bases between. The length of the CDR3 is 14 residues. CDR1 and CDR2 from the germline V gene are SGHRS and YFSETQ. CDR3 coding DNA: TGCGCCAGCAGCGGAGGGGCCGGAGTTTCACCCCTCCACTTT. Its translation: CASSGGAGVSPLHF. Full variable domain (remainder filled in from reference TRBV5-1 and TRBJ1-6): KAGVTQTPRYLIKTRGQQVTLSCSPISGHRSVSWYQQTPGQGLQFLFEYFSETQRNKGNFPGRFSGRQFSNSRSEMNVSTLELGDSALYLCASSGGAGVSPLHFGNGTRLTVT.

The chain couples TRBV18 to TRBJ1-4; D is possibly TRBD1 (5 bases). The V gene's germline CDR1 is KGHSH and CDR2 LQKENI. Trimming pared 5 bases from V and 3 bases from J, leaving 10 bases between. The CDR3 consists of 14 residues. Here the CDR3 reads CASSTGTANEKLFF. CDR3 DNA: TGTGCCAGCTCAACCGGGACGGCTAATGAAAAACTGTTTTTT.

The chain links TRBV29-1 to TRBJ2-2, with D possibly matching TRBD2 (6 bases). The V gene lost 6 bases and the J gene lost 0 bases, with 11 bases spanning the gap. The length of the CDR3 is 14 residues. In germline, CDR1 is SQVTM, CDR2 ANQGSEA. The CDR3 region has the DNA TGCAGCGTCGGAGGGGTTACGAACACCGGGGAGCTGTTTTTT. Translating it yields CSVGGVTNTGELFF.

In the case of this clone: The junction does not match germline at one end; this may be a read error. For the CDR3, the DNA is TGTGTCAGCAGCCAAGACGGGACAGGGACGGGGGGCTACACCTTC. Protein sequence: CVSSQDGTGTGGYTF. The chain is built from TRBV4-2 and TRBJ1-2; 9 positions match TRBD1. This CDR3 has 15 residues. The germline CDR1 and CDR2 sequences are LGHNA and YNFKEQ.